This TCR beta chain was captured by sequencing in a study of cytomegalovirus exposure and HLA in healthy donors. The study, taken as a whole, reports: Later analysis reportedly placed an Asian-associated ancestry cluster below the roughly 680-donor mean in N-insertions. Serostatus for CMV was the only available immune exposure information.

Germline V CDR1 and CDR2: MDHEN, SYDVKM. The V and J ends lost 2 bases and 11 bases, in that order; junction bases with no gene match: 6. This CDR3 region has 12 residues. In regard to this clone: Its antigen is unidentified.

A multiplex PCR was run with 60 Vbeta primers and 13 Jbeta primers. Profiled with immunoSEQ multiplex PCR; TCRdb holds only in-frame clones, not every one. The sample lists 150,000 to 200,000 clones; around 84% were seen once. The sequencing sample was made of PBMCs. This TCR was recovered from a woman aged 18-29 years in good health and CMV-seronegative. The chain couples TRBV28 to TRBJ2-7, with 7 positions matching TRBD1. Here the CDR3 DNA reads TGTGCCAGCAGTTTACAAGGGGGCGTTAAGTACTTC. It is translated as CASSLQGGVKYF.